These 14 T cell receptor beta chains were all obtained from the same sample, sequenced in a study of CD8+CD57+ T cells in acquired aplastic anemia. CDR3 and TCR beta VDJ profiling relied on genomic DNA as the template. TCRdb reprocessed the reads via MiXCR and lists one record per CDR3 protein. The table has approximately 270,000 distinct CDR3 sequences, 56% seen once. Sequencing was carried out using sorted CD4+, CD8+, or CD8+CD57+ T cells (not recorded which) from PBMCs. These receptors all come from a human donor with severe aplastic anemia or a healthy control (not recorded which).

On this clonotype itself: One junction end does not reproduce the germline sequence, and a read error may be involved. V usage is TRBV6-5 and J usage is TRBJ2-7; D unresolved. The length of the CDR3 is 16 residues. Germline V gives CDR1 MNHEY, CDR2 SVGAGI. DNA of the CDR3: TGTGCCAGCAGCCAACGCCCAGGAAATGGGCGCTACGAGCAGGACTTC. Translating it yields CASSQRPGNGRYEQDF.

This clonotype was recorded only once. This chain joins TRBV2 and TRBJ2-1, with 10 bases that match TRBD1. The CDR3 is 14 residues long. In germline, CDR1 is SNHLY, CDR2 FYNNEI. The V segment lost 7 bases and the J segment 4 bases; nucleotides outside the gene matches: 4. CDR3 loop: CASKGQGLYNEQFF. As DNA, the CDR3 is TGTGCCAGCAAGGGACAGGGGTTGTACAATGAGCAGTTCTTC.

The chain employs TRBV20-1 and TRBJ2-1, with 12 bases aligning to TRBD2. The V gene's germline CDR1 is DFQATT and CDR2 SNEGSKA (reference sequence). The CDR3 runs to 14 residues. Trimming took 2 bases from V and 8 from J; bases not matched to a gene: 4. The CDR3 DNA is TGCAGTGCTAGACCTAGCGGGGGGGCGTATGAGCAGTTCTTC. This encodes CSARPSGGAYEQFF.

This clonotype showed up just a few times. V usage is TRBV30 and J usage is TRBJ2-2; 8 positions match TRBD1. From germline, CDR1 is GTSNPN and CDR2 SVGIG (reference sequence). The CDR3 length is 15 residues. Trimming at V came to 1 base and at J to 9 bases, leaving 10 bases not matched to a gene. Here the CDR3 DNA reads TGTGCCTGGAGTGGAAACCGGGACAGGTCCAGGGAGCTGTTTTTT. Translated: CAWSGNRDRSRELFF.

The chain is built from TRBV29-1 and TRBJ1-2, with 7 bases aligning to TRBD1. CDR1 and CDR2 from the germline V gene are SQVTM and ANQGSEA. CDR3 size: 13 residues. V dropped 3 bases and J dropped 5; count of bases not matched to a gene: 6. CDR3: CSVEADRDYGYTF. DNA for the CDR3: TGCAGCGTTGAGGCCGACAGGGATTATGGCTACACCTTC.

Points on this clonotype: The junction departs from germline at one end; a sequencing error may be responsible. V usage is TRBV25-1 and J usage is TRBJ2-1; 7 nucleotides agree with TRBD2. Per the germline V gene, CDR1 is MGHDK and CDR2 is SYGVNS. The CDR3 has 17 residues. In DNA, the CDR3 is TGCGCCAGCAGCCAAGGACTGGGGACTATTTATCCCCATGAGCAGTTCTTC. It specifies CASSQGLGTIYPHEQFF.

This chain connects TRBV10-1 to TRBJ2-7, with 8 bases lining up with TRBD1. V trimming: 7 bases; J trimming: 4 bases; junction bases outside the gene matches: 6. The germline CDR1 and CDR2 sequences are WNHNN and SYGVQD (reference sequence). CDR3 length equals 13 residues. CDR3 protein: CASIRDRRYEQYF. CDR3 DNA sequence: TGCGCCAGCATCCGGGACAGGAGATACGAGCAGTACTTC.

In its sample, this clonotype was seen many times. One end of the junction does not line up with germline, which may come from a read error. J is TRBJ1-3 and V is TRBV7-7; D remains unclear. The CDR3 has 13 amino acids. In germline, CDR1 is SSHAT, CDR2 FNYEAQ (reference sequence). The CDR3 DNA reads as TGTGCTAGCAGCTCCGGTCTGGGAAACACCATATATTTT. It translates to CASSSGLGNTIYF.

The chain carries TRBV7-9 and TRBJ2-7, with a possible D match to TRBD1 (5 bases). Trimming stripped 1 base from V and 2 bases from J, with 12 bases between. From germline, CDR1 is SEHNR and CDR2 FQNEAQ (reference sequence). This CDR3 region has 15 residues. The CDR3 loop reads CASSLGQGGPYEQYF. As DNA, the CDR3 is TGTGCCAGCAGCTTAGGGCAGGGCGGCCCCTACGAGCAGTACTTC.

This rearrangement joins TRBV24-1 to TRBJ2-1; a possible D gene is TRBD2 (7 bases). Gene TRBJ2-7 matches the end of the DNA better, so the J call may be wrong. Per germline, CDR1 KGHDR and CDR2 SFDVKD. The CDR3 runs 16 residues. In nucleotides, the CDR3 is TGTGCCACCAGTGATCGGATGGGGGGGCCCTACAATGAGCAGTACTTC. Translation gives CATSDRMGGPYNEQYF.

The chain couples TRBV10-2 to TRBJ2-7, with TRBD1 identical over 10 bases. Germline CDR1 WSHSY, CDR2 SAAADI. CDR3 length: 16 amino acids. Unmatched junction bases numbered 10, after V lost 5 bases and J lost 3 bases. The CDR3 reads CASSLLTGTGVYEQYF. Written as DNA, the CDR3 is TGCGCCAGCAGTCTTCTTACCGGGACAGGGGTCTACGAGCAGTACTTC.

This chain joins TRBV24-1 and TRBJ2-3, with D possibly being TRBD1 or TRBD2 (5 bases each). Between the trimmed V and J ends, which lost 8 bases and 0 bases, there was a span of 17 bases. Germline-derived CDR1 and CDR2 are KGHDR and SFDVKD. The CDR3 spans 16 residues. The CDR3 nucleotides are TGTGCCACCACCACGGGGACGGACCTTAGCACAGATACGCAGTATTTT. Translating gives CATTTGTDLSTDTQYF.

The chain recombines TRBV5-1 with TRBJ2-5; possibly TRBD2 for D (7 bases). Germline CDR1 and CDR2: SGHRS and YFSETQ. The CDR3 sequence is 16 residues long. V was trimmed by 0 bases and J by 3 bases, leaving 15 bases between them. The CDR3 DNA reads TGCGCCAGCAGCTTGGGTCAGGGGCTAGCGGAAGAGACCCAGTACTTC. Translating it yields CASSLGQGLAEETQYF. The full variable domain, rest sourced from reference TRBV5-1 and TRBJ2-5, is KAGVTQTPRYLIKTRGQQVTLSCSPISGHRSVSWYQQTPGQGLQFLFEYFSETQRNKGNFPGRFSGRQFSNSRSEMNVSTLELGDSALYLCASSLGQGLAEETQYFGPGTRLLVL.

This clonotype was observed once. This chain joins TRBV5-4 and TRBJ2-3; D remains ambiguous. Germline loops: CDR1 SGHNT, CDR2 YYREEE (reference sequence). The CDR3 length is 15 residues. V was pared by 1 base and J by 2 bases, with 11 bases between. In DNA form, the CDR3 reads TGTGCCAGCAGCTTGACAGCGTCATCCACAGATACGCAGTATTTT. This encodes CASSLTASSTDTQYF.